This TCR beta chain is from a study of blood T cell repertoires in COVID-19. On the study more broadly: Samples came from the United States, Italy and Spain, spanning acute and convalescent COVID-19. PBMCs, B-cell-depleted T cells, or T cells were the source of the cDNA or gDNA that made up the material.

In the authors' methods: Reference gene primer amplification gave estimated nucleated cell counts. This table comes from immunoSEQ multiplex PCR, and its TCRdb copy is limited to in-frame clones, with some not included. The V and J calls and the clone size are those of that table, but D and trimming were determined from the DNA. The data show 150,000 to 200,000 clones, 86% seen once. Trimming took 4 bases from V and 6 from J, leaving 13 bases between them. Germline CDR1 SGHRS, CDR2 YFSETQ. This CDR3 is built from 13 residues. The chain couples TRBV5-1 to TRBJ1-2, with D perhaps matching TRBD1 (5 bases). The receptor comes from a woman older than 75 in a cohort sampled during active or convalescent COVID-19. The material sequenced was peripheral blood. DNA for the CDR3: TGCGCCAGCAGCGAGACAGTTTTAGATGGCTACACCTTC. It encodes CASSETVLDGYTF.